Each of the 27 T cell receptor beta chains below was sequenced from the same sample in a study of human CD8 memory T cell subsets. UMI-labeled 5' RACE generated the TCR beta libraries. TCRdb re-called the 5' RACE reads and catalogs CDR3 proteins one per entry, DNA excluded. Its clone listing holds some 5,400 distinct CDR3 sequences. The specimen was CD8+ effector memory T cells (TEM) sorted from PBMCs. The subset: effector memory CD8 T cells, CCR7- CD45RO+ CD95+. These receptors were obtained from a human donor in good health.

This chain uses TRBV20-1 with TRBJ2-5. Germline lookup yields CDR1 DFQATT and CDR2 SNEGSKA (reference sequence). This CDR3 is built from 13 residues. CDR3 in amino acids: CSASMDHQETQYF.

The rearrangement links TRBV6-4 to TRBJ2-1; TCRdb returns TRBD1, unconfirmable since there is no DNA. The CDR3 runs to 13 residues. From germline, CDR1 is MRHNA and CDR2 SNTAGT. CDR3 amino acids: CASSGGANHEQFF.

The V call is TRBV5-1, the J call TRBJ2-7; TCRdb outputs TRBD2, but without DNA this stays unchecked. CDR3 length: 14 residues. Germline values: CDR1 SGHRS, CDR2 YFSETQ. This chain's CDR3 is CASSLGGAENEQYF.

The V gene is TRBV24-1, the J gene TRBJ2-2; TCRdb picks TRBD2, but there is no DNA to check that call. This CDR3 has 16 amino acids. Germline lookup yields CDR1 KGHDR and CDR2 SFDVKD. CDR3 in amino acids: CATSDSVRGNTGELFF.

This chain connects TRBV7-3 to TRBJ2-7. Germline CDR1 reads SGHTA; CDR2 reads FQGTGA. The CDR3 extends over 14 amino acids. The CDR3: CASSLTGSGYEQYF.

The rearrangement uses TRBV10-3 and TRBJ2-7; the TCRdb D gene call, TRBD1, has no DNA to confirm it. The CDR3 totals 11 residues. In germline, CDR1 is ENHRY, CDR2 SYGVKD. CDR3 region: CATGHQDEQYF.

The CDR3 loop is CASSSDGFDTQYF. V is TRBV5-1 and J is TRBJ2-3. Germline V gene lookup returns CDR1 SGHRS and CDR2 YFSETQ. The CDR3 is 13 amino acids.

The V and J genes are TRBV12-3 or TRBV12-4 and TRBJ2-1; as DNA is missing, the TRBD1 call by TCRdb cannot be tested. This CDR3 is built from 14 residues. The CDR3 reads CASSPGTENNEQFF.

According to its frequency, this clonotype is hyperexpanded. The chain joins TRBV14 to TRBJ2-1. The CDR3 loop spans 14 amino acids. The germline V gene has CDR1 SGHDN and CDR2 FVKESK. CDR3 region: CASSQGGDNNEQFF.

CDR3 sequence: CSARWGDRGPPGELFF. The chain links TRBV20-1 to TRBJ2-2; the D gene TCRdb calls, TRBD1, cannot be checked with no DNA. The CDR3 covers 16 residues. CDR1 and CDR2 (germline): DFQATT, SNEGSKA (reference sequence).

The chain is built from TRBV5-1 and TRBJ1-5. The CDR3 has 16 residues. The germline gives CDR1 SGHRS, CDR2 YFSETQ. CDR3 loop: CASSLVGGSGNQPQHF.

The chain uses TRBV28 and TRBJ2-7; TCRdb selects TRBD2, and the lack of DNA leaves this call unchecked. The CDR3 is made up of 15 amino acids. CDR1 MDHEN and CDR2 SYDVKM come from the germline V gene. The CDR3 spells CASSFASGMYYEQYF.

This sequence joins TRBV6-2 or TRBV6-3 and TRBJ2-7; TCRdb selects TRBD1, and the lack of DNA leaves this call unchecked. The CDR3 has 16 residues. Germline V lookup: CDR1 MNHEY, CDR2 SVGEGT. CDR3 amino acids: CASSYSGGTGDYEQYF.

The chain uses TRBV7-3 and TRBJ2-3; absent DNA, TCRdb's TRBD2 call cannot be checked. The CDR3 runs to 20 residues. Germline loops: CDR1 SGHTA, CDR2 FQGTGA. The CDR3 here is CASSFGASGSTLPSTDTQYF.

The CDR3 sequence is CASSLTPPQPQHF. The V and J genes are TRBV27 and TRBJ1-5. This CDR3 spans 13 amino acids. From germline, CDR1 is MNHEY and CDR2 SMNVEV (reference sequence).

The V gene is TRBV11-3, the J gene TRBJ2-5; TCRdb outputs TRBD2, but without DNA this stays unchecked. The CDR3 is 14 amino acids. Germline-derived CDR1 and CDR2 are SGHNT and YENEEA. The CDR3 loop reads CASSRSGAEETQYF.

This clonotype shows up as large by frequency. The rearrangement links TRBV20-1 to TRBJ2-1; the TCRdb D gene call, TRBD2, has no DNA to confirm it. The germline V gene has CDR1 DFQATT and CDR2 SNEGSKA (reference sequence). This CDR3 is built from 16 residues. Here the CDR3 reads CSANGVAGGPNNEQFF.

This sequence joins TRBV25-1 and TRBJ2-7; without DNA, the TCRdb call of TRBD1 cannot be checked. Germline V gives CDR1 MGHDK, CDR2 SYGVNS. The CDR3 runs to 14 residues. CDR3 loop: CASSDLGQSYEQYF.

The J gene is TRBJ2-1, the V gene TRBV11-2; the D call from TCRdb, TRBD2, cannot be confirmed without DNA. CDR3 length equals 15 residues. Per germline, CDR1 SGHAT and CDR2 FQNNGV. The CDR3 here is CASGHRAGGYNEQFF. Based on the CDR3 plus reference TRBV11-2 and TRBJ2-1, the full variable domain is EAGVAQSPRYKIIEKRQSVAFWCNPISGHATLYWYQQILGQGPKLLIQFQNNGVVDDSQLPKDRFSAERLKGVDSTLKIQPAKLEDSAVYLCASGHRAGGYNEQFFGPGTRLTVL.

Considering frequency, this clonotype is large (0.1 to 1%). The chain uses TRBV4-1 and TRBJ1-2. CDR1 MGHRA and CDR2 YSYEKL come from the germline V gene. There are 16 residues in the CDR3. CDR3 sequence: CASSQASMGNDYGYTF.

This clonotype is identified as medium-sized from frequency. This chain connects TRBV6-2 or TRBV6-3 to TRBJ2-7; the TCRdb D gene call, TRBD2, has no DNA to confirm it. This CDR3 contains 14 residues. Germline lookup yields CDR1 MNHEY and CDR2 SVGEGT. CDR3 in amino acids: CASRYTLGSYEQYF.

This clonotype ranks as large in terms of frequency. This chain uses TRBV15 with TRBJ2-3; TCRdb's D call of TRBD2 is untestable without DNA. The length of the CDR3 is 17 residues. Germline CDR1 is LNHNV and CDR2 is YYDKDF (reference sequence). The CDR3 is CATSRDSGGVVGDTQYF.

This clonotype shows up as medium-sized by frequency. The CDR3 spells CASSLGDPGGLNTEAFF. The chain has TRBV27 and TRBJ1-1; TCRdb gives TRBD1 as the D gene, but with no DNA this cannot be confirmed. The CDR3 sequence is 17 residues long. Germline lookup yields CDR1 MNHEY and CDR2 SMNVEV (reference sequence).

The chain carries TRBV28 and TRBJ2-7; with no DNA, the TCRdb D assignment of TRBD1 cannot be verified. This CDR3 spans 12 amino acids. Germline V gene sequence: CDR1 MDHEN, CDR2 SYDVKM. The CDR3 sequence is CASVDRGYEQYF.

V usage is TRBV29-1 and J usage is TRBJ2-2. CDR3 length equals 13 residues. In germline, CDR1 is SQVTM, CDR2 ANQGSEA. CDR3 region: CSVELGFTGELFF.

The gene calls are TRBV28 and TRBJ1-2; TCRdb gives TRBD1 as the D gene, but with no DNA this cannot be confirmed. The CDR3 loop spans 15 amino acids. Germline V gene data show CDR1 as MDHEN and CDR2 as SYDVKM. CDR3 sequence: CASSLTRTGGYGYTF.

The chain combines TRBV7-6 with TRBJ2-3; as DNA is missing, the TRBD2 call by TCRdb cannot be tested. The CDR3 extends over 15 amino acids. In germline, CDR1 is SGHVS, CDR2 FNYEAQ. CDR3 residues: CASTALQRSTDTQYF.